This T cell receptor beta chain was retrieved from a study of T cell repertoires in cytomegalovirus infection. This clonotype was counted a single time. Its antigen is unidentified. A read error may account for a junction end that differs from germline. TCRdb reanalysed the reads using MiXCR and keeps one entry per CDR3 protein. This table holds about 340,000 distinct CDR3 sequences, roughly 29% found once. Study-wide findings and caveats: Dominating the ex vivo response were TCR beta clonotypes that were CMV-specific and HLA-C-restricted. Adding up the frequency of public TCR beta families identified people who carried CMV plus the relevant HLA.

The CDR3 runs 16 residues. CDR1 and CDR2 from the germline V gene are MNHEY and SVGAGI. The chain uses TRBV6-5 and TRBJ2-1, with D hard to call. The starting material was cultured PBMCs, obtained from culture after CMV antigen stimulation. The clonotype originates from a human donor in good health (CMV status not recorded). Some clones in this sample may be carry-over from other donors' samples. The CDR3 sequence is CASSYATGRQHNEPFF. The CDR3 DNA sequence: TGTGCCAGCAGTTACGCGACTGGACGGCAACACAATGAGCCGTTCTTC.